The clone carrying this TCR beta chain has a single count. The entry originates in a study of T cell changes during pregnancy in multiple sclerosis. TCRdb keeps only in-frame clones here, not all; method: immunoSEQ multiplex PCR. The sample lists 90,000 or so clones, nearly 95% occurring once. The J segment lost 5 bases and the V segment lost 6 bases, leaving 2 bases of the junction unmatched. This CDR3 is built from 12 residues. CDR1 and CDR2 (germline): KGHSH, LQKENI. The receptor's source is a female donor in good health, enrolled as a control in a pregnancy study. The material sequenced was peripheral blood, taken after pregnancy. The genes are TRBV18 and TRBJ2-5; 8 nucleotides agree with TRBD1. CDR3 sequence (DNA): TGTGCCAGCTCGACAGGGGTGGAGACCCAGTACTTC. Protein: CASSTGVETQYF.